One TCR beta chain is described in this entry. Its matching antigen is unknown. Germline V gives CDR1 SGHDT, CDR2 YYEEEE. CDR3 size: 15 residues. With 3 bases clipped from V and 0 bases from J, the junction kept 5 bases outside the gene matches. These data are taken from a study of OX40 agonist ivuxolimab in advanced cancers. In the study overall: Two patients with cutaneous melanoma and one with hepatocellular carcinoma, three in total, showed partial responses. Findings of the study overall: Nonresponders, in some cases, also had low normalized T-cell clonal expansion. At 0.1 to 3.0 mg/kg and by week 6, CD4+ and CD8+ T cells in the blood had expanded clonally.

Only in-frame clones appear in the TCRdb table, and some are missing; sequencing was by immunoSEQ multiplex PCR. Here the sample spans almost 80,000 clones, 84% being singletons. Prior autoimmune disease or systemic immunosuppression barred patients. Here the sequenced sample was CD4+ or CD8+ T cells sorted from blood, taken in a trial of the OX40 agonist ivuxolimab. This TCR was recovered from an adult with an advanced solid tumor such as melanoma, head and neck, liver or kidney cancer. The rearrangement uses TRBV5-6 and TRBJ2-7, with 8 bases lining up with TRBD1. As DNA, the CDR3 is TGTGCCAGCAGCTCTTACAGGGGGAACTCCTACGAGCAGTACTTC. Translation gives CASSSYRGNSYEQYF.